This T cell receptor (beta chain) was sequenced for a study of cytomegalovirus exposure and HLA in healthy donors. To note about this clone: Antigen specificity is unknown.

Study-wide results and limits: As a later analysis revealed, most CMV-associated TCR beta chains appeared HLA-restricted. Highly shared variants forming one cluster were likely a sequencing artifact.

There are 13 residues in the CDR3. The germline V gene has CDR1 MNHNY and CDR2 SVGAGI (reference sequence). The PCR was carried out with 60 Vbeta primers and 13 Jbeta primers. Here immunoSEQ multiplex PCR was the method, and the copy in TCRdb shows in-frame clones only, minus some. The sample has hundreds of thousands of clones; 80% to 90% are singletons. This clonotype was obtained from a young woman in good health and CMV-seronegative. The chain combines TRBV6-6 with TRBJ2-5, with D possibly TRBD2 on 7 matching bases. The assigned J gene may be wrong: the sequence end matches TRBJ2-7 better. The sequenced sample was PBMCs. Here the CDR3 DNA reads TGTGCCAGCAGTGGGGGGGGGCCACCCGAGCAGTACTTC. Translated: CASSGGGPPEQYF.